Listed below are T cell receptor beta chains from one sample, sequenced in a study of beta chain features in type 1 diabetes. Here immunoSEQ multiplex PCR was the method, and the copy in TCRdb shows in-frame clones only, minus some. The sample consists of 200,000 to 250,000 clones, approximately 15% of them appearing once. Source material: naive CD4+ T cells from blood. The receptors were gathered from a man aged 30-40 years with type 1 diabetes. The CDR3 runs from the conserved cysteine through the conserved F or W. D genes are given only for firm matches. Clone size is given for some rows only: seen once, a few or many times, or a class if the clone is expanded.

TRBV7-6	.	TRBJ2-1	few	TGTGCCAGCAGCTTAGGGACGAACCGGGGGAATGAGCAGTTCTTC	CASSLGTNRGNEQFF
TRBV6-1	.	TRBJ2-7	few	TGTGCCAGCAGTGATCTCTACGAGCAGTACTTC	CASSDLYEQYF
TRBV29-1	.	TRBJ2-5	few	TGCAGCGGGGAGGAGATCCAAGAGACCCAGTACTTC	CSGEEIQETQYF
TRBV5-1	.	TRBJ2-5	.	TGCGCCAGCAGCCTAGCGAACCCGCCAGAGACCCAGTACTTC	CASSLANPPETQYF
TRBV7-2	.	TRBJ2-6	.	TGTGCCAGCAGCTTGTCCGGGTCTGGGGCCAACGTCCTGACTTTC	CASSLSGSGANVLTF
TRBV7-2	.	TRBJ2-3	.	TGTGCCAGCAGCTTACGACTAGATACGCAGTATTTT	CASSLRLDTQYF
TRBV2	TRBD1	TRBJ1-2	few	TGTGCCAGCAGACAGGGGGCTGGGTATGGCTACACCTTC	CASRQGAGYGYTF
TRBV2	.	TRBJ1-1	few	TGTGCCAGCAGTGAACAAGGGGCTGGCCCTGAAGCTTTCTTT	CASSEQGAGPEAFF
TRBV7-6	.	TRBJ1-2	few	TGTGCCAGCAGCCCGGACCGCCAGGGGAGTGGCTACACCTTC	CASSPDRQGSGYTF
TRBV5-6	.	TRBJ2-3	.	TGTGCCAGCAGCTTGAATAGCGTGATACCCAATCAGGAGTATTTT	CASSLNSVIPNQEYF
TRBV11-2	TRBD2	TRBJ2-1	few	TGTGCCAGCAGCCTTAGTAGCGGGGGGGCGGGGGAGCAGTTCTTC	CASSLSSGGAGEQFF
TRBV18	.	TRBJ2-5	few	TGTGCCAGCTCACCACTTGGCAGGGCCCAAGAGACCCAGTACTTC	CASSPLGRAQETQYF
TRBV11-3	.	TRBJ2-3	.	TGTGCCAGCAGCTTAGGGGCAGTCGGCGCAGATACGCAGTATTTT	CASSLGAVGADTQYF
TRBV7-2	TRBD2	TRBJ2-7	.	TGTGCCAGCAGCTACACTAGCGGGGATTCCTACGAGCAGTACTTC	CASSYTSGDSYEQYF
TRBV18	.	TRBJ2-7	.	TGTGCCAGCTCACTTTTGACAGGAACCTCCTACGAGCAGTACTTC	CASSLLTGTSYEQYF
TRBV27	.	TRBJ1-2	few	TGTGCCAGCAGTCCCCGACAGACCTACTATGGCTACACCTTC	CASSPRQTYYGYTF
TRBV7-2	.	TRBJ1-2	.	TGTGCCAGCAGCTTAAACGCAGGGCGGAACTATGGCTACACCTTC	CASSLNAGRNYGYTF
TRBV19	TRBD1	TRBJ2-3	.	TGTGCCAGTAGTATAGGACAGGGGGCCGATACGCAGTATTTT	CASSIGQGADTQYF
TRBV2	TRBD2	TRBJ2-5	.	TGTGCCAGCGGGCGGGGGGTCCAAGAGACCCAGTACTTC	CASGRGVQETQYF
TRBV30	TRBD1	TRBJ1-5	few	TGTGCCTGGAGTGGACAGGGGAGCTTTCAGCCCCAGCATTTT	CAWSGQGSFQPQHF
TRBV5-1	TRBD2	TRBJ2-2	.	TGCGCCAGCAGCTTGGAGGGGACTAGCGTCGGGGAGCTGTTTTTT	CASSLEGTSVGELFF
TRBV11-2	TRBD2	TRBJ2-7	few	TGTGCCAGCAGACCACCGAGCGGGGCGACCTACGAGCAGTACTTC	CASRPPSGATYEQYF
TRBV6-6	.	TRBJ1-1	few	TGTGCCAGCATAAAACCAGGGTACACTGAAGCTTTCTTT	CASIKPGYTEAFF
TRBV6-5	TRBD1	TRBJ2-3	.	TGTGCCAGCAGTTACGGCCAGGGGGCAGATACGCAGTATTTT	CASSYGQGADTQYF
TRBV6-5	.	TRBJ2-7	.	TGTGCCAGCAGTACACTGACGGGGGGCCACGAGCAGTACTTC	CASSTLTGGHEQYF
TRBV7-2	.	TRBJ2-1	few	TGTGCCAGCAGCTTGAGTGAGGCAGGGTTCAATGAGCAGTTCTTC	CASSLSEAGFNEQFF
TRBV14	.	TRBJ2-1	.	TGTGCCAGCAGCCAAGATGCCCGGGGGTGGGGGCAGTTCTTC	CASSQDARGWGQFF